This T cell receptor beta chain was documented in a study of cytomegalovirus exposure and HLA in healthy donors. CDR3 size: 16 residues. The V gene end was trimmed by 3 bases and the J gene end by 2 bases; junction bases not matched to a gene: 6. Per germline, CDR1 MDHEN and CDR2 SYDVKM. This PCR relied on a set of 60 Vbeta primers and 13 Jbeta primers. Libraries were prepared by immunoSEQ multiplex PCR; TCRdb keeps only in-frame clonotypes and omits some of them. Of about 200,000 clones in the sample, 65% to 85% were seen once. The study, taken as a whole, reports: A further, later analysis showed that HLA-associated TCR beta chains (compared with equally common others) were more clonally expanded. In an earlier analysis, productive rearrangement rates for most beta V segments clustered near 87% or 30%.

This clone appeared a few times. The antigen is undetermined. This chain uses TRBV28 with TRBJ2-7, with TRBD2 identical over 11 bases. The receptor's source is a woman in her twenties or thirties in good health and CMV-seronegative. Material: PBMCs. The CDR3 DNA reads TGTGCCAGCAGTTTGCATACTAGCGGGAGAGCCTACGAGCAGTACTTC. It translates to CASSLHTSGRAYEQYF.